This entry lists 16 T cell receptor beta chains sequenced from one sample in a study of lymphopenia after photon versus proton radiotherapy. The table came from immunoSEQ multiplex PCR; TCRdb's copy has only in-frame clones and leaves some out. The sample holds 24,000 or so clones, roughly 84% seen once. The source material was peripheral blood, sampled from a patient treated with photon-based radiotherapy. The receptors originated from a man aged 40-55 years with gastric cancer.

The rearrangement joins TRBV2 to TRBJ1-1; D call uncertain. Trimming pared 2 bases from V and 5 bases from J, leaving 15 bases between. From germline, CDR1 is SNHLY and CDR2 FYNNEI. The CDR3 totals 15 residues. The CDR3 loop reads CASSEYGVGRTEAFF. CDR3 nucleotides: TGTGCCAGCAGTGAATATGGGGTCGGGAGGACTGAAGCTTTCTTT.

This clone was counted once. The genes are TRBV9 and TRBJ2-6; D might be TRBD1 or TRBD2, each matching 5 bases. Per the germline V gene, CDR1 is SGDLS and CDR2 is YYNGEE. The V and J ends lost 1 base and 3 bases respectively, with 14 bases between them. This CDR3 has 17 amino acids. CDR3 sequence reads: CASSVSGLVFGANVLTF. The CDR3 region has the DNA TGTGCCAGCAGCGTATCGGGGCTGGTCTTTGGGGCCAACGTCCTGACTTTC.

The chain carries TRBV4-1 and TRBJ2-7, with TRBD2 matching over 11 bases. This CDR3 contains 13 residues. With 1 base clipped from V and 10 bases from J, the junction kept 3 bases outside the gene matches. Germline assignment: CDR1 MGHRA and CDR2 YSYEKL. The CDR3 sequence is CASSQASGGLQYF. The CDR3 DNA reads as TGCGCCAGCAGCCAAGCTAGCGGGGGGCTCCAGTACTTC.

The chain has TRBV11-3 and TRBJ1-6; a possible D gene is TRBD1 (6 bases). This CDR3 has 16 residues. V lost 2 bases and J lost 8, with 16 bases in between. Germline-derived CDR1 and CDR2 are SGHNT and YENEEA. The CDR3 DNA sequence: TGTGCCAGCAGCTTACCGCCCAGACAGGCCTATTCACCCCTCCACTTT. This sequence encodes CASSLPPRQAYSPLHF.

The rearrangement links TRBV4-3 to TRBJ2-7; TRBD2 matches 7 bases. This CDR3 has 16 amino acids. The V and J ends lost 0 bases and 1 base, in that order; junction bases with no gene match: 6. The germline V gene encodes CDR1 LGHNA and CDR2 YSLEER. The CDR3 loop reads CASSQDREGWSYEQYF. The CDR3 DNA reads TGCGCCAGCAGCCAAGATAGGGAGGGGTGGTCCTACGAGCAGTACTTC.

The rearrangement links TRBV6-1 to TRBJ1-1; no clear D gene. Trimming took 5 bases from V and 7 from J, leaving 14 bases between them. CDR1 and CDR2 (germline): MNHNS, SASEGT. The CDR3 is 13 residues long. CDR3 amino acids: CASSPRGGLEAFF. The CDR3, as DNA: TGTGCCAGCAGTCCCCGTGGAGGGCTTGAAGCTTTCTTT.

The CDR3 sequence: CASSQGSTGLSSYEQYF. DNA of the CDR3: TGTGCCAGCAGTCAAGGCTCGACAGGGCTCAGCTCCTACGAGCAGTACTTC. The chain couples TRBV6-1 to TRBJ2-7; 7 bases match TRBD1. The CDR3 runs 17 residues. Germline V lookup: CDR1 MNHNS, CDR2 SASEGT. Trimming cost V 5 bases and J 0 bases; bases outside gene matches: 13.

The rearrangement joins TRBV6-6 to TRBJ2-1; D possibly corresponds to TRBD1 (5 bases). The CDR3 length is 10 residues. CDR1 and CDR2 from the germline V gene are MNHNY and SVGAGI (reference sequence). Trimming stripped 6 bases from V and 10 bases from J, with 7 bases between. In nucleotides, the CDR3 is TGTGCCAGCAGGCAGGGAGAGCAGTTCTTC. Protein product: CASRQGEQFF.

The chain joins TRBV9 to TRBJ1-3; possibly TRBD1 for D (5 bases). Germline CDR1 is SGDLS and CDR2 is YYNGEE. V shed 4 bases and J shed 4 bases, with 15 bases lying between them. There are 15 residues in the CDR3. The CDR3 region has the DNA TGTGCCAGCAGCCTTTCAGGGAGCCGGGGAAACACCATATATTTT. Translation gives CASSLSGSRGNTIYF.

The chain uses TRBV19 and TRBJ1-6, with 8 bases aligning to TRBD1. With V trimmed by 4 bases and J by 3 bases, 5 bases remained unmatched. The germline V gene has CDR1 LNHDA and CDR2 SQIVND (reference sequence). The CDR3 runs to 16 residues. The CDR3 here is CASSSGQGFYNSPLHF. The DNA for the CDR3 is TGTGCCAGTAGTAGCGGACAGGGTTTCTATAATTCACCCCTCCACTTT.

The chain carries TRBV29-1 and TRBJ1-2; 7 bases match TRBD1. Trimming removed 6 bases from V and 8 bases from J; junction bases left unmatched: 15. The CDR3 extends over 14 amino acids. Germline V gene sequence: CDR1 SQVTM, CDR2 ANQGSEA. CDR3 coding DNA: TGCAGCGTCGGGGGACAGCTGGAAGGGGGCGGCTACACCTTC. Translated, it gives CSVGGQLEGGGYTF.

This rearrangement joins TRBV5-1 to TRBJ1-1, with TRBD1 matching 9 bases. V was clipped by 4 bases and J by 5 bases; unmatched bases: 6. This CDR3 contains 14 residues. CDR1 SGHRS and CDR2 YFSETQ come from the germline V gene. CDR3 residues: CASSPLQGATEAFF. For the CDR3, the DNA is TGCGCCAGCAGCCCCCTACAGGGGGCAACTGAAGCTTTCTTT.

The chain has TRBV14 and TRBJ2-2, with D maybe TRBD1 (5 bases). CDR1 is SGHDN and CDR2 is FVKESK in the germline V gene. CDR3 length: 16 residues. The V end was cut by 2 bases, the J end by 1 base, with 11 bases between. The CDR3 DNA is TGTGCCAGCAGCCAACTTGTGGGGCGGAACACCGGGGAGCTGTTTTTT. This sequence encodes CASSQLVGRNTGELFF.

The genes are TRBV6-1 and TRBJ1-6; 7 positions match TRBD1. Unmatched junction bases numbered 9, after V lost 6 bases and J lost 10 bases. The CDR3 contains 14 residues. Germline V CDR1 and CDR2: MNHNS, SASEGT. CDR3 loop: CASRTGTEVSPLHF. The DNA for the CDR3 is TGTGCCAGCAGGACCGGGACAGAAGTATCACCCCTCCACTTT.

The genes are TRBV18 and TRBJ2-3; D remains unclear. CDR1 is KGHSH and CDR2 is LQKENI in the germline V gene. The CDR3 totals 12 residues. The V end was cut by 3 bases, the J end by 1 base, with 2 bases between. CDR3 residues: CASSPGTDTQYF. As DNA, the CDR3 is TGTGCCAGCTCACCGGGCACAGATACGCAGTATTTT.

The CDR3 coding sequence is TGTGCCAGCAGCTTAGATCATGGTCAGCCCCAGCATTTT. Protein sequence: CASSLDHGQPQHF. This chain links TRBV11-2 with TRBJ1-5; D is undetermined. V lost 0 bases, J lost 6 bases, and 6 bases lay in between. This CDR3 comprises 13 residues. Germline CDR1 and CDR2: SGHAT and FQNNGV.